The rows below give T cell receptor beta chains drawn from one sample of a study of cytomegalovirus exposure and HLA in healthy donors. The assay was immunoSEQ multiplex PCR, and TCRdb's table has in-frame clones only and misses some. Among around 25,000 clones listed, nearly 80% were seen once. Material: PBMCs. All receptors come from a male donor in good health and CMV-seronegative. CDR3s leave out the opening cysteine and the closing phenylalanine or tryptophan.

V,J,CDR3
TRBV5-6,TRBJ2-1,ASSLALGLAGNEQF
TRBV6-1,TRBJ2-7,ASSEVSGSPYEQY
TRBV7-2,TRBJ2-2,ASSFYSGRNTGELF
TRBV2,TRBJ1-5,ASNPGTGGNQPQH
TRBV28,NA,ASHAGGRSPYEQY
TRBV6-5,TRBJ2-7,ASRTARHEQY
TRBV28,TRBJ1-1,ASSWDRVGSTEAF
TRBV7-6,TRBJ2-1,ASSRRGDNEQF
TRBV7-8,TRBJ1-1,ASSLSAMSGLVAF
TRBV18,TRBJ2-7,ASSTGNGYEQY
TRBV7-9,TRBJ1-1,SSGPLRGADTEAF
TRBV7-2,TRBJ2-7,ASSLFWLAGSNEQY
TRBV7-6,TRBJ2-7,ASSLEGPGQQISYEQY
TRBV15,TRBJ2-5,ATGRQGQETQY
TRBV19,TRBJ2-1,ASSAGGPYNEQF
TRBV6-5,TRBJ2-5,ASSYNRDSSQY
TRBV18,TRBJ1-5,ASSAGEYSNQPQH
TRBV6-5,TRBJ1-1,ATDGTGGKAF
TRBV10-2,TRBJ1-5,ASSESRRVKPQH
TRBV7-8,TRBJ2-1,ASSFREPEYNEQF
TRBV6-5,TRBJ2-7,ASSRSGSFHYEQY
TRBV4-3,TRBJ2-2,ASSLRADNTGELF
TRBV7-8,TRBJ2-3,ASSLHRGRVSTDTQY
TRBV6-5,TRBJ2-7,ASSYSGLAGYEQY
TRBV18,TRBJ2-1,ASSPETGGGNEQF
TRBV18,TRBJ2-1,ASSPVSSGNYNEQF
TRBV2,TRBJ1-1,ASSVGTGGEKNTEAF
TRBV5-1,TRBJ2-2,ASSFAGTGVAGELF
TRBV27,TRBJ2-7,ASSETSGNSYEQY
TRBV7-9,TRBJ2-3,ASSSRAWRDRSTTDTQY
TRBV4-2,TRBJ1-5,ASSRARAGVGSNQPQH